These T cell receptor beta chains were read from a single sample in a study of T cells in Graves' hyperthyroidism and ophthalmopathy. TCRdb reanalysed the multiplex PCR reads using MiXCR and keeps one entry per CDR3 protein. The data hold about 500,000 distinct CDR3 sequences, with over 15% observed a single time. The sample was blood. All receptors come from a woman between 18 and 29 years old with Graves' ophthalmopathy. The CDR3 runs from the conserved cysteine through the conserved F or W. D genes are given only for firm matches. Clone size is given for some rows only: seen once, a few or many times, or a class if the clone is expanded.

d_call j_call clone_size v_call cdr3_nt cdr3_aa
TRBD2 TRBJ2-3 many TRBV11-1 TGTGCCAGCAGCTTAGAGGTGGCGGGAGCCCCAGATACGCAGTATTTT CASSLEVAGAPDTQYF
TRBD1 TRBJ2-6 . TRBV9 TGTGCCAGCGGCGTAGGGGGCAGGGCAGTCTCTGGGGCCAACGTCCTGACTTTC CASGVGGRAVSGANVLTF
TRBD1 TRBJ2-7 many TRBV27 TGTGCCAGCAGCTCCGGACAGGGAGTTTACGAGCAGTACTTC CASSSGQGVYEQYF
TRBD1 TRBJ1-2 many TRBV30 TGTGCCTGGACCGGGACAGCGCGTCGGAGTGGCTACACCTTC CAWTGTARRSGYTF
. TRBJ2-1 few TRBV4-3 TGCGCCAGCAGCCATAGTAGCGATCCGGGCTACAATGAGCAGTTCTTC CASSHSSDPGYNEQFF
. TRBJ2-1 many TRBV27 TGTGCCAGCAGCCACCTCGATGCCGGAGAGTATGAGCAGTTCTTC CASSHLDAGEYEQFF
. TRBJ2-6 few TRBV12-3/TRBV12-4 TGTGCCAGCACGGGTACTGGGGCCAACGTCCTGACTTTC CASTGTGANVLTF
. TRBJ1-2 . TRBV27 TGTGCCAGCAGCCCTCTTTGGACAGTTAACTATGGCTACACCTTC CASSPLWTVNYGYTF
. TRBJ2-6 many TRBV6-1 TGTGCCAGCAGTGAGCAAGGGGCCAACGTCCTGACTTTC CASSEQGANVLTF
TRBD1 TRBJ1-1 few TRBV20-1 TGCAGTGCTAGTAGGGCAGGGGGCCAGAACGCTGAAGCTTTCTTT CSASRAGGQNAEAFF
. TRBJ1-1 many TRBV7-9 TGTGCCAGCAGCCCCCCCATGGGATCGAACACTGAAGCTTTCTTT CASSPPMGSNTEAFF
. TRBJ1-6 many TRBV6-6 TGTGCCAGCAGTTACGGGACGGATTCACCCCTCCACTTT CASSYGTDSPLHF
TRBD2 TRBJ2-2 few TRBV3-1 TGTGCCAGCAGCCAAACCCAGGGACTAGCGGGGGGGCAGCGGTTTTTT CASSQTQGLAGGQRFF